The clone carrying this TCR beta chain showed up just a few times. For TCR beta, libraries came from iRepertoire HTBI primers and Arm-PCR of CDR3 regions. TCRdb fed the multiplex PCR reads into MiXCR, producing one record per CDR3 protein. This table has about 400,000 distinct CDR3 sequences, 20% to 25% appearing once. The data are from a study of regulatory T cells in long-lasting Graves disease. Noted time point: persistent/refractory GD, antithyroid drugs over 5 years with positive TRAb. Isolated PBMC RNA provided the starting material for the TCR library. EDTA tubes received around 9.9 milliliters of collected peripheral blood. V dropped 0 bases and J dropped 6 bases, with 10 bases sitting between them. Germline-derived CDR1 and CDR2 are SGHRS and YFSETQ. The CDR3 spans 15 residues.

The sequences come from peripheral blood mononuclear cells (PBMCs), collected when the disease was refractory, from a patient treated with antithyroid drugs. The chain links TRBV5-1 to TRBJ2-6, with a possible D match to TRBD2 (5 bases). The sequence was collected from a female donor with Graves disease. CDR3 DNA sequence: TGCGCCAGCAGCTTGGGGGCTCGGGAGGCCAACGTCCTGACTTTC. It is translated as CASSLGAREANVLTF.